A selection of T cell receptor beta chains follows, all from one sample in a study of blood T cells in healthy people across ages. TCRdb redid the calling of the 5' RACE reads with MiXCR, one entry per CDR3 protein. The sample yields around 1.5 million distinct CDR3 sequences, about 43% seen once. The specimen was blood. The receptors come from a woman younger than 35 in good health. The CDR3 runs from the conserved cysteine through the conserved F or W. The D gene is left open where the match is weak. Only some rows state a clone size, as once, few, many or a class for expanded clones.

size,V,J,D,DNA,CDR3
few,TRBV3-1,TRBJ2-3,TRBD2,TGTGCCAGCAGCCAAGGTGGGCTAGCGGGGGTTACGCAGTATTTT,CASSQGGLAGVTQYF
-,TRBV3-1,TRBJ1-2,-,TGTGCCAGCAGCGCCCACGGTTCGGACTATGGCTACACCTTC,CASSAHGSDYGYTF
few,TRBV6-2/TRBV6-3,TRBJ1-5,-,TGTGCCAGCACGACGGGACCCCTTGGGCAGCCCCAGCATTTT,CASTTGPLGQPQHF
many,TRBV18,TRBJ2-1,TRBD1,TGTGCCAGCTCACCACCTACAGGGGTCAATGAGCAGTTCTTC,CASSPPTGVNEQFF
-,TRBV2,TRBJ2-7,-,TGTGCCAGCAGTGAAGCGCGAGGTTTCAGCTCCTACGAGCAGTACTTC,CASSEARGFSSYEQYF
few,TRBV5-1,TRBJ2-7,-,TGCGCCAGCAGCTTGGATCCGGCAGGGGAAGACGAGCAGTACTTC,CASSLDPAGEDEQYF
-,TRBV12-3/TRBV12-4,TRBJ1-5,-,TGTGCCAGCAGAGTGAGTCGGGTTCCGGGCAATCAGCCCCAGCATTTT,CASRVSRVPGNQPQHF
few,TRBV20-1,TRBJ1-2,-,TGCAGTGCTAGAGATTTGGGGGCAGACTATGGCTACACCTTC,CSARDLGADYGYTF
few,TRBV3-1,TRBJ1-6,-,TGTGCCAGCAGCCAAGTCGAGGGTTCACCCCTCCACTTT,CASSQVEGSPLHF
-,TRBV9,TRBJ1-2,TRBD1,TGTGCCAGCAGCGTCGACCCGGGACAGGGTATACGTGGCTACACCTTC,CASSVDPGQGIRGYTF
few,TRBV7-9,TRBJ1-4,-,TGTGCCAGCAGCTACGACAGTAGCAGTGAAAAACTGTTTTTT,CASSYDSSSEKLFF
-,TRBV20-1,TRBJ2-3,TRBD2,TGCAGTGCCCGGACTAGCGTGAGGGGCACAGATACGCAGTATTTT,CSARTSVRGTDTQYF
-,TRBV12-3/TRBV12-4,TRBJ2-1,-,TGTGCCAGCAGTTTAAAATATAACAATGAGCAGTTCTTC,CASSLKYNNEQFF
-,TRBV12-3/TRBV12-4,TRBJ1-2,-,TGTGCCAGCAGGCAGACGGACGGCCTTAACTATGGCTACACCTTC,CASRQTDGLNYGYTF
few,TRBV20-1,TRBJ2-7,TRBD2,TGCAGTGCCGGGGCCACCTTAGCGGGTAGCTCCTACGAGCAGTACTTC,CSAGATLAGSSYEQYF
-,TRBV7-9,TRBJ1-6,TRBD1,TGTGCCAGCAGCAACCGGCCAGGGGGAAGCTCCTATAATTCACCCCTCCACTTT,CASSNRPGGSSYNSPLHF
many,TRBV6-1,TRBJ2-6,-,TGTGCCAGCATACTACAGTCCTCTGGGGCCAACGTCCTGACTTTC,CASILQSSGANVLTF
-,TRBV12-3/TRBV12-4,TRBJ2-7,TRBD1,TGTGCCAGCAGTTCTCAGGGGGTCTCCTACGAGCAGTACTTC,CASSSQGVSYEQYF
-,TRBV29-1,TRBJ1-2,-,TGCAGCGTTGAAGATCTCAACAGAGCTAGTGGCTACACCTTC,CSVEDLNRASGYTF
-,TRBV9,TRBJ2-1,-,TGTGCCAGACCGATGGGGACATGTGGTGGGGCAGGCCCCTCCTACAATGAGCAGTTCTTC,CARPMGTCGGAGPSYNEQFF
few,TRBV7-8,TRBJ1-4,-,TGTGCCAGCAGCTTAGCGATCGTAGCCGGGGCCCGGGATGAAAAACTGTTTTTT,CASSLAIVAGARDEKLFF
few,TRBV7-7,TRBJ2-3,TRBD2,TGTGCCAGCGCCTGGGAGGGAGGGGCTACGCAGTATTTT,CASAWEGGATQYF
-,TRBV12-3/TRBV12-4,TRBJ2-7,-,TGTGCCAGCAGTAGGGACTTCTACAATGAGCAGTACTTC,CASSRDFYNEQYF
-,TRBV6-5,TRBJ2-1,-,TGTGCCAGCAGTAGAGCCGGGACCCTGGGGAATGAGCAGTTCTTC,CASSRAGTLGNEQFF
-,TRBV15,TRBJ2-5,TRBD2,TGTGCCACCAGCAGAGATCTAGCGGGGGGGCCTTTGGAGACCCAGTACTTC,CATSRDLAGGPLETQYF
-,TRBV9,TRBJ2-3,-,TGTGCCAGCAGAGGGGAAGCGGAAGGCAGGACAGATACGCAGTATTTT,CASRGEAEGRTDTQYF
few,TRBV7-2,TRBJ2-3,TRBD2,TGTGCCAGCAGCTTAGCCATCTCGACTAGCGGTTTAGATACGCAGTATTTT,CASSLAISTSGLDTQYF
-,TRBV20-1,TRBJ1-2,TRBD1,TGCAGTGCCCAAACAGGGGACTATGGCTACACCTTC,CSAQTGDYGYTF
few,TRBV3-1,TRBJ2-1,TRBD2,TGTGCCAGCAGTCCCCCTCTAGCGGGAGTTGGGGCTGAGCAGTTCTTC,CASSPPLAGVGAEQFF
-,TRBV3-1,TRBJ2-7,TRBD2,TGTGCCAGCAGTTCTGTAGCGGGAGCTTCCTACGAGCAGTACTTC,CASSSVAGASYEQYF
few,TRBV12-3/TRBV12-4,TRBJ2-2,-,TGTGCCAGCAGCCGAATGGCCGGGGAGCTGTTTTTT,CASSRMAGELFF
-,TRBV12-5,TRBJ2-2,TRBD2,TGTGCTAGTGGTTTGGCGGTCGCGGGAGGGACCGGGGAGCTGTTTTTT,CASGLAVAGGTGELFF
-,TRBV6-5,TRBJ2-7,TRBD1,TGTGCCAGCAGTAGAAGACAGGGCTCCTGCGAGCAGTACTTC,CASSRRQGSCEQYF
few,TRBV27,TRBJ2-7,-,TGTGCCAGCAGGGCAGCCAACTACGAGCAGTACTTC,CASRAANYEQYF
-,TRBV19,TRBJ2-5,TRBD2,TGTGCCAGTAGGCCGCGGACTAGCGTACAAGAGACCCAGTACTTC,CASRPRTSVQETQYF
-,TRBV15,TRBJ2-7,-,TGTGCCACCAGCAGCACGCCCGGGAGCTCCTACGAGCAGTACTTC,CATSSTPGSSYEQYF
few,TRBV20-1,TRBJ2-7,-,TGCAGTGCTAGTCTAGGCTCCACGGACGAGCAGTACTTC,CSASLGSTDEQYF
-,TRBV9,TRBJ1-6,TRBD1,TGTGCCAGCAGAGGACAGGCCAATAATTCACCCCTCCACTTT,CASRGQANNSPLHF
-,TRBV6-5,TRBJ2-7,TRBD2,TGTGCCAGCAGTTACGCGACCCTAGCGGGAGCTTATGAGCAGTACTTC,CASSYATLAGAYEQYF
-,TRBV27,TRBJ1-2,-,TGTGCCAGCAAGAAAGGACGGTTTTATGGCTACACCTTC,CASKKGRFYGYTF
few,TRBV6-5,TRBJ1-1,-,TGTGCCAGCAGTTTTCGGGTGATGGGTGAAGCTTTCTTT,CASSFRVMGEAFF
-,TRBV25-1,TRBJ1-1,TRBD1,TGTGCCAGCAGTGACCGACAGGGGGGTATCAACACTGAAGCTTTCTTT,CASSDRQGGINTEAFF
-,TRBV28,TRBJ1-5,-,TGTGCCACCGAGGCAGGGGTGGGATGGAATCAGCCCCAGCATTTT,CATEAGVGWNQPQHF
few,TRBV4-2,TRBJ2-1,TRBD2,TGTGCCAGCAGCCAAGATTATTCTAGCGGGAGGGCGGCCTACAATGAGCAGTTCTTC,CASSQDYSSGRAAYNEQFF
-,TRBV10-3,TRBJ1-2,-,TGTGCCATCAGTGAGTCAGAGACCGGGGGTGGCTACACCTTC,CAISESETGGGYTF
-,TRBV7-9,TRBJ1-6,-,TGTGCCAGCAGCGAACAGGGCCCATCACCCCTCCACTTT,CASSEQGPSPLHF
-,TRBV27,TRBJ2-1,-,TGTGCCAGCCCCCGGGAGAGCTCCTACAATGAGCAGTTCTTC,CASPRESSYNEQFF
-,TRBV5-1,TRBJ1-1,TRBD1,TGCGCCAGCAGCCCCGGACAGGGGGCGGGTGAAGCTTTCTTT,CASSPGQGAGEAFF
-,TRBV27,TRBJ2-1,TRBD1,TGTGCCAGCAGTCCAGGGGACAGGGGGTCTTACAATGAGCAGTTCTTC,CASSPGDRGSYNEQFF
-,TRBV5-1,TRBJ2-7,-,TGCGCCAGCAGCCGCGATCGGGACCACGAGCAGTACTTC,CASSRDRDHEQYF